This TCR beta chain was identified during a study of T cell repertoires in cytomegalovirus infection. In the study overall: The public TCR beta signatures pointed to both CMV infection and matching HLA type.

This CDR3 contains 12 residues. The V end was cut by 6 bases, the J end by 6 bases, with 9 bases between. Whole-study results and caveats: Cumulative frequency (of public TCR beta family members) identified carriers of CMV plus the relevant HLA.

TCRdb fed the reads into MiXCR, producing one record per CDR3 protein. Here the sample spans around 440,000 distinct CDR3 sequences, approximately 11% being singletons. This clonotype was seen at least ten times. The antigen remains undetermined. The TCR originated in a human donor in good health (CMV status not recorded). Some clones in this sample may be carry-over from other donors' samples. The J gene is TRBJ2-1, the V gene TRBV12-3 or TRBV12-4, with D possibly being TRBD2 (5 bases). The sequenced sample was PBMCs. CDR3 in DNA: TGTGCCAGCAGCCGCGGACTCAATGAGCAGTTCTTC. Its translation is CASSRGLNEQFF.